The 2 T cell receptor beta chains presented below share a single source sample, sequenced in a study of vaccination effects on CD4 cells after COVID-19 (dated by TCRdb to between 2021 and 2024). In the ViraFEST assay, PBMC were stimulated with viral peptide pools, and antigen-specific CD4+ T cell clonotypes were then identified by expansion using TCR sequencing. After 10 days of culture, CD4+ T cells were isolated with the EasySep CD4+ T cell isolation kit. Convalescent patients had PCR-confirmed SARS-CoV-2 infection between March and December 2020, before Alpha, Beta and Delta variants emerged in the United States. The method was the immunoSEQ multiplex PCR assay. What TCRdb holds here is the immuneACCESS table cut down to in-frame rearrangements. Part of the clones is not present; checked against another copy, under half of the missing clones reflect an unresolved V gene, and the others are unexplained. Recorded for this sample are tens of thousands of clones; just over 70% of them occurred a single time. In total, the top ten clones hold 28% of the sample.

Which antigens these TCRs recognize remains unknown. Material: CD4+ T cells from PBMCs cultured with a peptide pool, obtained before COVID-19 vaccination. These receptors all come from a human donor who had a prior SARS-CoV-2 infection.

The rearrangement uses TRBV6-6 and TRBJ2-7; maybe TRBD1 (5 bases). The V and J ends lost 6 bases and 1 base respectively, with 13 bases between them. CDR3 length: 14 residues. CDR1 is MNHNY and CDR2 is SVGAGI in the germline V gene (reference sequence). CDR3 nucleotide sequence: TGTGCCAGCAGACAGCACAAGGGGTCCTACGAGCAGTACTTC. Translation: CASRQHKGSYEQYF.

The chain uses TRBV6-5 and TRBJ2-3; possible D gene TRBD2, 6 bases. Trimming left V 0 bases short and J 5 bases short, with 12 bases between. From germline, CDR1 is MNHEY and CDR2 SVGAGI. The CDR3 is 15 amino acids. The CDR3 reads CASSYSAGRIDTQYF. The CDR3 DNA follows: TGTGCCAGCAGTTACTCGGCGGGGAGGATAGATACGCAGTATTTT.